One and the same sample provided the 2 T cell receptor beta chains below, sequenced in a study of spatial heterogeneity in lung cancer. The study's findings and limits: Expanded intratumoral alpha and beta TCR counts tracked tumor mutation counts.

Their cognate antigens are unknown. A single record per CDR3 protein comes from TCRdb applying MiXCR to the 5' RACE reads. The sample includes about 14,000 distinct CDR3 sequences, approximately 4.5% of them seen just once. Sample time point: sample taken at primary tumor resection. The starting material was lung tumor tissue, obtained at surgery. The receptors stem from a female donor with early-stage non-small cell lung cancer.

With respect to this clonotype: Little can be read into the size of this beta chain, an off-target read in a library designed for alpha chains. The CDR3 spells CATSRVGEETQYF. In DNA form, the CDR3 reads TGTGCCACCAGCAGAGTAGGCGAGGAGACCCAGTACTTC. The rearrangement joins TRBV15 to TRBJ2-5; D remains ambiguous. The CDR3 is 13 residues long. Germline loops: CDR1 LNHNV, CDR2 YYDKDF (reference sequence). Trimming left V 1 base short and J 5 bases short, with 8 bases between.

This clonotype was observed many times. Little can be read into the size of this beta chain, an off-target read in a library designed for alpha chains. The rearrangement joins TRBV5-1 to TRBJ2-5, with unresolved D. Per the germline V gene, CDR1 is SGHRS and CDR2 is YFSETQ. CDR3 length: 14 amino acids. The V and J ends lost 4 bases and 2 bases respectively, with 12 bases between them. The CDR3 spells CASSPVPPQETQYF. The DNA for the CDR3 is TGCGCCAGCAGCCCGGTCCCACCTCAAGAGACCCAGTACTTC.